This T cell receptor beta chain was sequenced for a study of OX40 agonist ivuxolimab in advanced cancers. Study summary: Across the patients, intravenous ivuxolimab was delivered every 2 weeks at 0.01 to 10 mg/kg. A partial response was reached by three patients: one with hepatocellular carcinoma and two with cutaneous melanoma. Study-wide points: Patients who responded partially at 0.1-3.0 mg/kg showed clonal expansion ranking among the lowest.

With respect to this clone: Its antigen is still unknown.

Some clones are missing from TCRdb's copy, which holds only in-frame ones; the method was immunoSEQ multiplex PCR. The sample has about 91,000 clones; approximately 87% are singletons. Germline V gene lookup returns CDR1 SGHVS and CDR2 FNYEAQ. V was clipped by 5 bases and J by 3 bases, with 17 bases between them. The CDR3 is 16 amino acids. This receptor was identified in an adult with an advanced solid tumor such as melanoma, head and neck, liver or kidney cancer. Sequences were derived from CD4+ or CD8+ T cells sorted from blood, sampled in a trial of the OX40 agonist ivuxolimab. The rearrangement links TRBV7-6 to TRBJ1-3, with D maybe TRBD1 (5 bases). This chain's CDR3 is CASSQNVPGGGNTIYF. The DNA for the CDR3 is TGTGCCAGCAGCCAGAACGTTCCGGGGGGTGGAAACACCATATATTTT.